Sequencing of this TCR beta chain was carried out in a study of blood T cell repertoires in COVID-19. Germline CDR1 and CDR2: MDHEN and SYDVKM. The V gene end was trimmed by 3 bases and the J gene end by 6 bases; junction bases not matched to a gene: 2. CDR3 length equals 13 residues. This clone was counted between two and nine times. In the study's own analysis: Using reference gene primer amplification, nucleated cell counts were estimated. The protocol was immunoSEQ multiplex PCR, while the TCRdb copy is restricted to in-frame clones and leaves out a portion. V and J calls and clone size come straight from that table; D and trimming were deduced from the DNA. The table records 330,000 or so clones, 80% to 90% of them present only once. Participants were placed into cohorts based on the clinical history they reported. Either two negative PCRs, clearance, or symptom resolution qualified Cohort 3 donors as recovered.

Sequencing input: PBMCs or T cells enriched from blood (not recorded which). The rearrangement uses TRBV28 and TRBJ1-2, with 9 bases that match TRBD1. This TCR was sampled from a man under 40 who had recovered from COVID-19. CDR3 sequence reads: CASSFRTGDGYTF. CDR3 sequence (DNA): TGTGCCAGCAGTTTTCGGACAGGGGATGGCTACACCTTC.